The 20 T cell receptor beta chains listed next were all sequenced from one sample in a study of T-cell memory formation after mild COVID-19. MiXCR was run by TCRdb on the 5' RACE reads, yielding one entry per CDR3 protein. The repertoire consists of under 550,000 distinct CDR3 sequences, with around a sixth occurring once and the leading ten covering roughly an eighth. The sample consisted of PBMCs or a T cell subset sorted from them (not recorded which). The receptor set was obtained from an adult woman who had mild COVID-19 (a few samples of this study predate the infection). Cell type and time point are not known.

Written as DNA, the CDR3 is TGTGCTAGTGGTTTGGGGGACAGCAATCAGCCCCAGCATTTT. This sequence encodes CASGLGDSNQPQHF. J is TRBJ1-5 and V is TRBV12-5, with D possibly being TRBD1 (5 bases). Deletions cut 1 base from V and 1 base from J, with 5 bases between. The CDR3 contains 14 residues. Germline V gene lookup returns CDR1 LGHNT and CDR2 FRNRAP.

This clonotype was observed at least ten times. The gene calls are TRBV9 and TRBJ2-1, with a weak D call TRBD1 (5 bases). Germline V gene lookup returns CDR1 SGDLS and CDR2 YYNGEE. The CDR3 is 13 amino acids. V gave up 4 bases and J gave up 4 bases, with 9 bases separating them. CDR3 DNA sequence: TGTGCCAGCAGCCCACAGGTTTACAATGAGCAGTTCTTC. Amino acids: CASSPQVYNEQFF.

This clonotype was counted many times. The chain joins TRBV7-6 to TRBJ2-1; perhaps D is TRBD1 or TRBD2 (5 bases each). Germline V gene sequence: CDR1 SGHVS, CDR2 FNYEAQ. The CDR3 spans 15 residues. V was clipped by 5 bases and J by 0 bases, with 11 bases between them. The CDR3 sequence is CASSPLGVSYNEQFF. In DNA, the CDR3 is TGTGCCAGCAGCCCGCTGGGGGTCTCCTACAATGAGCAGTTCTTC.

The chain couples TRBV12-3 or TRBV12-4 to TRBJ2-7, with D unresolved. This CDR3 is 14 amino acids long. The V end was cut by 4 bases, the J end by 2 bases, with 12 bases between. CDR3: CASSWGQWPYEQYF. CDR3 nucleotide sequence: TGTGCCAGCAGTTGGGGTCAGTGGCCCTACGAGCAGTACTTC.

The rearrangement uses TRBV7-9 and TRBJ2-5; D is ambiguous. Germline V gene sequence: CDR1 SEHNR, CDR2 FQNEAQ (reference sequence). The length of the CDR3 is 13 residues. With 3 bases removed from V and 1 base from J, the gap between germline ends came to 6 bases. The CDR3, as DNA: TGTGCCAGCAGCTTTGCCGGCCAAGAGACCCAGTACTTC. It codes for CASSFAGQETQYF.

The chain employs TRBV28 and TRBJ1-1, with no clear D. Trimming shortened V by 5 bases and J by 7 bases, and 17 bases separated the two germline ends. Germline values: CDR1 MDHEN, CDR2 SYDVKM. The CDR3 loop spans 14 amino acids. CDR3 nucleotide sequence: TGTGCCAGCAGTCGCTCCCCAAGAACCCTTGAAGCTTTCTTT. Amino acid sequence: CASSRSPRTLEAFF. Full variable domain (remainder filled in from reference TRBV28 and TRBJ1-1): DVKVTQSSRYLVKRTGEKVFLECVQDMDHENMFWYRQDPGLGLRLIYFSYDVKMKEKGDIPEGYSVSREKKERFSLILESASTNQTSMYLCASSRSPRTLEAFFGQGTRLTVV.

This clonotype was seen at least ten times. This chain links TRBV5-5 with TRBJ2-1, with 7 bases matching TRBD1. The V gene end was trimmed by 0 bases and the J gene end by 7 bases; junction bases not matched to a gene: 7. CDR3 size: 15 residues. Germline V gene sequence: CDR1 SGHKS, CDR2 YYEKEE (reference sequence). CDR3 in DNA: TGTGCCAGCAGCTTGGAGGGACAGTATAGGAATGAGCAGTTCTTC. This codes for CASSLEGQYRNEQFF.

The sample holds many counts of this clonotype. The J gene is TRBJ2-7, the V gene TRBV28, with 8 bases fitting TRBD1. With 8 bases clipped from V and 7 bases from J, the junction kept 19 bases outside the gene matches. The CDR3 is 16 residues long. CDR1 MDHEN and CDR2 SYDVKM come from the germline V gene. The CDR3 nucleotides read TGTGCCAGCCTATCCCGGTCCGGGACAGGCTTCCTGGAGCAGTACTTC. Translating gives CASLSRSGTGFLEQYF. The complete variable domain, with remaining parts taken from reference TRBV28 and TRBJ2-7, reads DVKVTQSSRYLVKRTGEKVFLECVQDMDHENMFWYRQDPGLGLRLIYFSYDVKMKEKGDIPEGYSVSREKKERFSLILESASTNQTSMYLCASLSRSGTGFLEQYFGPGTRLTVT.

This clonotype was seen a few times. The chain recombines TRBV12-3 or TRBV12-4 with TRBJ1-1, with a weak D call TRBD1 (5 bases). The CDR3 contains 14 residues. Trimming removed 6 bases at V and 5 bases at J, with 16 bases between. The CDR3 coding sequence is TGTGCCAGCAGCAGTCCGGGGCCCGTAACTGAAGCTTTCTTT. Translating gives CASSSPGPVTEAFF.

Only a few counts were recorded for this clonotype. V usage is TRBV3-1 and J usage is TRBJ1-5; no definite D call. The germline V gene has CDR1 LGHDT and CDR2 YNNKEL (reference sequence). The CDR3 consists of 14 residues. Trimming shortened V by 3 bases and J by 1 base, and 7 bases separated the two germline ends. This CDR3 is CASSQGISNQPQHF. CDR3 DNA: TGTGCCAGCAGCCAGGGGATAAGCAATCAGCCCCAGCATTTT.

V and J are TRBV2 and TRBJ2-2; maybe TRBD1 (6 bases). The CDR3 is made up of 15 amino acids. Between the trimmed V and J ends, which lost 7 bases and 4 bases, there was a span of 16 bases. Germline values: CDR1 SNHLY, CDR2 FYNNEI. CDR3 residues: CASKKMTGSTGELFF. CDR3 bases: TGTGCCAGCAAGAAGATGACAGGATCCACCGGGGAGCTGTTTTTT.

This clonotype turned up a few times. The J gene is TRBJ1-1, the V gene TRBV7-9; TRBD1 might be the D (6 bases). The germline CDR1 and CDR2 sequences are SEHNR and FQNEAQ (reference sequence). Trimming stripped 5 bases from V and 2 bases from J, with 12 bases between. This CDR3 spans 14 amino acids. The CDR3 DNA reads as TGTGCCAGCAGCCTCGACAGGTTCAACACTGAAGCTTTCTTT. This encodes CASSLDRFNTEAFF. The full variable domain, in which reference TRBV7-9 and TRBJ1-1 provide the parts outside the CDR3, is DTGVSQNPRHKITKRGQNVTFRCDPISEHNRLYWYRQTLGQGPEFLTYFQNEAQLEKSRLLSDRFSAERPKGSFSTLEIQRTEQGDSAMYLCASSLDRFNTEAFFGQGTRLTVV.

V gene TRBV5-1 combines with J gene TRBJ2-3, with 8 bases fitting TRBD2. V lost 3 bases, J lost 1 base, and 4 bases stayed unmatched. The CDR3 is 15 amino acids. Germline V lookup: CDR1 SGHRS, CDR2 YFSETQ. In DNA, the CDR3 is TGCGCCAGCAGCTGGCGGGGGGACGGCACAGATACGCAGTATTTT. Translated, it gives CASSWRGDGTDTQYF.

The V and J genes are TRBV2 and TRBJ2-3; TRBD2 matches at 9 bases. CDR3 length: 16 residues. The V gene's germline CDR1 is SNHLY and CDR2 FYNNEI. With V trimmed by 9 bases and J by 2 bases, 12 bases remained unmatched. CDR3 residues: CARTTERGANTDTQYF. The CDR3 DNA reads as TGTGCCAGGACAACGGAGCGGGGGGCCAACACAGATACGCAGTATTTT.

The rearrangement uses TRBV4-1 and TRBJ2-7; D ambiguous. Germline V gives CDR1 MGHRA, CDR2 YSYEKL. The V gene lost 6 bases and the J gene lost 0 bases, with 12 bases spanning the gap. The CDR3 spans 14 residues. CDR3 DNA: TGCGCCAGCAGGAAGGGCGCAGGCTCCTACGAGCAGTACTTC. Protein sequence: CASRKGAGSYEQYF.

This chain's CDR3 is CAISSRTTTDTQYF. In DNA form, the CDR3 reads TGTGCCATCAGTAGTAGGACTACCACAGATACGCAGTATTTT. This chain links TRBV10-3 with TRBJ2-3; possibly TRBD2 for D (6 bases). V lost 5 bases, J lost 2 bases, and 11 bases lay in between. The germline CDR1 and CDR2 sequences are ENHRY and SYGVKD. The CDR3 runs 14 residues.

This clonotype occurred a few times. The chain uses TRBV7-2 and TRBJ2-5; TRBD2 matches 12 bases. The V gene end was trimmed by 5 bases and the J gene end by 4 bases; junction bases not matched to a gene: 5. Germline V gives CDR1 SGHTA, CDR2 FQGNSA. CDR3 length: 15 amino acids. The CDR3 loop is CASSHRTSGVETQYF. The CDR3 nucleotides are TGTGCCAGCAGCCATCGGACTAGCGGGGTAGAGACCCAGTACTTC.

The genes are TRBV11-2 and TRBJ1-1; unclear D gene. The CDR3 has 14 amino acids. CDR1 is SGHAT and CDR2 is FQNNGV in the germline V gene. V was pared by 5 bases and J by 0 bases, with 10 bases between. CDR3 region: CASSHLEVNTEAFF. The CDR3 DNA sequence: TGTGCCAGCAGCCACCTAGAGGTGAACACTGAAGCTTTCTTT.

The rearrangement uses TRBV20-1 and TRBJ2-2; 7 bases line up with TRBD1. Per germline, CDR1 DFQATT and CDR2 SNEGSKA (reference sequence). This CDR3 contains 18 residues. The junction had 14 bases not matched to a gene; V was cut back by 0 bases and J by 4 bases. The CDR3 DNA reads TGCAGTGCTAGAGATTGGGGACAGTTCGTTAAGGCCACCGGGGAGCTGTTTTTT. This sequence encodes CSARDWGQFVKATGELFF.

This clonotype came up a few times. The chain has TRBV6-6 and TRBJ2-7, with 7 bases fitting TRBD2. With V trimmed by 6 bases and J by 0 bases, 11 bases remained unmatched. The CDR3 runs to 16 residues. CDR1 MNHNY and CDR2 SVGAGI come from the germline V gene (reference sequence). CDR3 nucleotides: TGTGCCAGCAGGCGGCCCTCAGCGGGGTCCTCCTACGAGCAGTACTTC. Protein sequence: CASRRPSAGSSYEQYF.